The T cell receptor (beta chain) described here comes from a study of beta chain features in type 1 diabetes. Study outcomes and limitations: Since sequencing was performed on cDNA, cells with high TCR expression could be over-represented.

Comment on this clone: The antigen remains unidentified.

Expressed TCRB transcripts were sequenced because the entire RNA isolate underwent reverse transcription. The assay was immunoSEQ multiplex PCR, and TCRdb's table has in-frame clones only and misses some. This sample has just over 600,000 clones, with 15% to 18% found just once. The CDR3 is made up of 13 amino acids. V was clipped by 3 bases and J by 8 bases, with 13 bases between them. Germline loops: CDR1 MDHEN, CDR2 SYDVKM. This sequence was found in a man younger than 30 in good health. The gene calls are TRBV28 and TRBJ1-2; D gene unclear. Source material: naive CD4+ T cells from blood. The chain's CDR3 is CASSFLVVSGYTF. Here the CDR3 DNA reads TGTGCCAGCAGTTTTCTTGTCGTGTCCGGCTACACCTTC.